Sequencing of this T cell receptor beta chain was carried out in a study of cytomegalovirus exposure and HLA in healthy donors. A multiplex PCR was run with 60 Vbeta primers and 13 Jbeta primers. The assay was immunoSEQ multiplex PCR, and TCRdb's table has in-frame clones only and misses some. Found here are over 150,000 clones, 75% to 85% of them singletons; the top ten hold roughly 0.65%. Study-level findings and limits: Several of the most significant clusters were apparently associated with common viral pathogens in a later analysis.

The germline V gene has CDR1 LNHNV and CDR2 YYDKDF (reference sequence). Trimming pared 1 base from V and 7 bases from J, leaving 13 bases between. The CDR3 is made up of 14 amino acids. Regarding this clone: The target antigen is unknown.

The clonotype was recovered from a boy between 10 and 17 years old in good health and CMV-seronegative. Source material: PBMCs. This rearrangement joins TRBV15 to TRBJ1-2; the D gene is possibly TRBD1 (6 bases). CDR3 amino acids: CATSRARGAFGYTF. The CDR3 coding sequence is TGTGCCACCAGCAGAGCGCGGGGGGCCTTTGGCTACACCTTC.